Each of the 18 T cell receptor beta chains below was sequenced from the same sample in a study of blood T cell repertoires in COVID-19. Libraries were prepared by immunoSEQ multiplex PCR; TCRdb keeps only in-frame clonotypes and omits some of them. The sample yields 150,000 to 200,000 clones, about 86% seen once. The material sequenced was peripheral blood. All receptors come from a woman of 80 years or more with acute or convalescent COVID-19.

The chain uses TRBV24-1 and TRBJ2-1; 11 nucleotides agree with TRBD2. The CDR3 has 19 amino acids. Germline values: CDR1 KGHDR, CDR2 SFDVKD. V was clipped by 9 bases and J by 4 bases; unmatched bases: 19. In DNA form, the CDR3 reads TGTGCCACCGCTATAGCGACTAGCGGGACACACCATTTATACAATGAGCAGTTCTTC. It translates to CATAIATSGTHHLYNEQFF.

V gene TRBV10-1 combines with J gene TRBJ2-2, with TRBD2 as a possible D gene (5 bases). V lost 0 bases, J lost 7 bases, and 12 bases lay in between. This CDR3 contains 15 residues. The germline gives CDR1 WNHNN, CDR2 SYGVQD (reference sequence). The CDR3 region is CASSESSASIGELFF. The CDR3 bases are TGCGCCAGCAGTGAGTCTTCGGCTAGCATCGGGGAGCTGTTTTTT.

CDR3 sequence reads: CASSLRARPSTDTQYF. Here the CDR3 DNA reads TGTGCCAGTAGTTTGCGGGCCAGACCTAGCACAGATACGCAGTATTTT. V and J are TRBV19 and TRBJ2-3; weak D call: TRBD2 (5 bases). V lost 5 bases and J 0 bases, leaving 15 bases between the germline ends. Germline V gives CDR1 LNHDA, CDR2 SQIVND (reference sequence). The CDR3 consists of 16 residues.

The V call is TRBV3-1 (or the pseudogene TRBV3-2), the J call TRBJ1-6; 7 bases are a match to TRBD1. V shed 5 bases, J shed 9 bases, and the junction held 7 bases outside the gene matches. This CDR3 has 14 amino acids. Per the germline V gene, CDR1 is LGHDT and CDR2 is YNNKEL (reference sequence). In DNA, the CDR3 is TGTGCCAGCAGCTCGGGTAGGGGGCGTTCACCCCTCCACTTT. Translating gives CASSSGRGRSPLHF.

This clone was observed once. The gene calls are TRBV7-6 and TRBJ2-1; possible D gene TRBD2, 6 bases. Per germline, CDR1 SGHVS and CDR2 FNYEAQ. The CDR3 spans 13 residues. Trimming shortened V by 7 bases and J by 2 bases, and 9 bases separated the two germline ends. The CDR3 DNA is TGTGCCAGCACCCCGGGGGCCTACAATGAGCAGTTCTTC. Its translation is CASTPGAYNEQFF.

V and J are TRBV23-1 and TRBJ1-2, with D tentatively TRBD1 (5 bases). TRBV23-1 belongs to the ORF category, with a function that is uncertain. This CDR3 is built from 16 residues. Trimming left V 4 bases short and J 2 bases short, with 17 bases between. This CDR3 is CASSLRDSGENYGYTF. The CDR3, as DNA: TGCGCCAGCAGTCTGCGGGACTCCGGGGAGAACTATGGCTACACCTTC.

This chain connects TRBV27 to TRBJ2-1; 15 bases line up with TRBD2. The CDR3 totals 18 residues. From germline, CDR1 is MNHEY and CDR2 SMNVEV (reference sequence). With 2 bases clipped from V and 4 bases from J, the junction kept 6 bases outside the gene matches. This CDR3 reads CASSLGGLAGGPYNEQFF. CDR3 in DNA: TGTGCCAGCAGTTTAGGCGGACTAGCGGGAGGGCCTTACAATGAGCAGTTCTTC.

This chain joins TRBV9 and TRBJ2-1; 9 nucleotides line up with TRBD1. V was pared by 0 bases and J by 6 bases, with 10 bases of the junction left unmatched. CDR1 SGDLS and CDR2 YYNGEE come from the germline V gene. This CDR3 spans 17 amino acids. The CDR3 loop is CASSVVPGGGQGNEQFF. CDR3 DNA sequence: TGTGCCAGCAGCGTAGTTCCAGGGGGGGGACAGGGCAATGAGCAGTTCTTC.

This chain links TRBV5-1 with TRBJ2-1; TRBD1 matches at 9 bases. The junction had 5 bases not matched to a gene; V was cut back by 0 bases and J by 13 bases. There are 13 residues in the CDR3. Germline lookup yields CDR1 SGHRS and CDR2 YFSETQ. CDR3 amino acids: CASSLGDRANQFF. The CDR3 DNA reads TGCGCCAGCAGCTTGGGGGACAGGGCCAATCAGTTCTTC.

V is TRBV5-1 and J is TRBJ2-4, with D possibly being TRBD1 (6 bases). The CDR3 spans 15 residues. Per the germline V gene, CDR1 is SGHRS and CDR2 is YFSETQ. Trimming pared 7 bases from V and 3 bases from J, leaving 17 bases between. DNA of the CDR3: TGCGCCAGCCAAACAGGGCCTGGGGGCAAAAACATTCAGTACTTC. As protein: CASQTGPGGKNIQYF. Full variable domain (missing parts from reference TRBV5-1 and TRBJ2-4): KAGVTQTPRYLIKTRGQQVTLSCSPISGHRSVSWYQQTPGQGLQFLFEYFSETQRNKGNFPGRFSGRQFSNSRSEMNVSTLELGDSALYLCASQTGPGGKNIQYFGAGTRLSVL.

The chain recombines TRBV4-2 with TRBJ2-3; TRBD2 is a possible D gene (6 bases). The length of the CDR3 is 16 residues. Per germline, CDR1 LGHNA and CDR2 YNFKEQ. With 4 bases removed from V and 1 base from J, the gap between germline ends came to 15 bases. The CDR3 spells CASSRPTASGTDTQYF. CDR3 sequence (DNA): TGTGCCAGCAGCCGTCCAACAGCTAGCGGCACAGATACGCAGTATTTT.

The V call is TRBV6-4, the J call TRBJ1-5; maybe TRBD1 (6 bases). Deletions cut 8 bases from V and 0 bases from J, with 23 bases between. CDR3 length: 18 residues. The germline gives CDR1 MRHNA, CDR2 SNTAGT. In nucleotides, the CDR3 is TGTGCCAGCCGAGACACGGACAGCCTTGGATGTAGCAATCAGCCCCAGCATTTT. The encoded protein is CASRDTDSLGCSNQPQHF.

This clone came up a few times. The V call is TRBV15, the J call TRBJ1-2; TRBD1 matches 9 bases. CDR3 size: 15 residues. J was trimmed by 8 bases and V by 0 bases; bases with no gene match: 7. Per the germline V gene, CDR1 is LNHNV and CDR2 is YYDKDF (reference sequence). The DNA for the CDR3 is TGTGCCACCAGCAGAGATCGGACAGGGGCAGCCGGCTACACCTTC. Amino acid sequence: CATSRDRTGAAGYTF.

V and J are TRBV12-3 or TRBV12-4 and TRBJ2-3; D unresolved. The CDR3 is 13 amino acids. The germline V and J ends were trimmed by 2 bases and 4 bases, with 7 bases remaining between them. Here the CDR3 DNA reads TGTGCCAGCAGTTTAATTAATGCAGATACGCAGTATTTT. Translating it yields CASSLINADTQYF.

The rearrangement uses TRBV7-2 and TRBJ2-7, with 7 bases aligning to TRBD2. CDR3 size: 14 residues. CDR1 and CDR2 from the germline V gene are SGHTA and FQGNSA. Trimming cost V 5 bases and J 3 bases; bases outside gene matches: 7. In nucleotides, the CDR3 is TGTGCCAGCAGCCCCTCGGGGGGAGGCTACGAGCAGTACTTC. This encodes CASSPSGGGYEQYF.

The count of this clone is one. The chain carries TRBV2 and TRBJ1-1, with 7 bases identical to TRBD1. V lost 5 bases, J lost 6 bases, and 6 bases stayed unmatched. The CDR3 totals 13 residues. The germline gives CDR1 SNHLY, CDR2 FYNNEI. CDR3 amino acids: CASSQNRGAEAFF. The CDR3 DNA sequence: TGTGCCAGCAGTCAGAACAGGGGAGCTGAAGCTTTCTTT. Variable domain in full (rest from reference TRBV2 and TRBJ1-1): EPEVTQTPSHQVTQMGQEVILRCVPISNHLYFYWYRQILGQKVEFLVSFYNNEISEKSEIFDDQFSVERPDGSNFTLKIRSTKLEDSAMYFCASSQNRGAEAFFGQGTRLTVV.

V gene TRBV14 combines with J gene TRBJ1-1; D not resolved. Germline loops: CDR1 SGHDN, CDR2 FVKESK. V was shortened by 4 bases and J by 7 bases, with 10 bases between the two germline ends. The CDR3 contains 12 residues. The CDR3: CASSRMAGEAFF. CDR3 bases: TGTGCCAGCAGCCGGATGGCAGGTGAAGCTTTCTTT. Full variable domain (outside the CDR3, taken from reference TRBV14 and TRBJ1-1): EAGVTQFPSHSVIEKGQTVTLRCDPISGHDNLYWYRRVMGKEIKFLLHFVKESKQDESGMPNNRFLAERTGGTYSTLKVQPAELEDSGVYFCASSRMAGEAFFGQGTRLTVV.

This clone was recorded a few times. The chain links TRBV12-3 or TRBV12-4 to TRBJ1-1; no reliable D call. The length of the CDR3 is 11 residues. Trimming removed 6 bases from V and 10 bases from J, with 12 bases in between. In DNA form, the CDR3 reads TGTGCCAGCAGCCGGGCCAGCGGAGCTTTCTTT. This encodes CASSRASGAFF.